This TCR beta chain was obtained from a study of tumor-infiltrating lymphocytes in primary liver carcinoma. Looking at the study overall: Sample yields, roughly 3.5 to 7.13 million productive TCRbeta reads, were similar across the tissue types.

Using a constant-region primer together with ProtoScript II reverse transcriptase, TCR beta cDNA was made from roughly 520 ng of total RNA. What produced the TCR beta libraries was three nested multiplex PCR rounds using slightly modified ARM-PCR. PCR rounds one and two used TRBV1-TRBV30 forward primers with a C-beta reverse primer for around 9 cycles each. Each CDR3 protein gets one entry after TCRdb re-called the multiplex PCR reads with MiXCR. The sample carries more than 45,000 distinct CDR3 sequences, about 80% recorded once. V gave up 3 bases and J gave up 5 bases, with 13 bases separating them. CDR1 is KGHSH and CDR2 is LQKENI in the germline V gene. The CDR3 extends over 14 amino acids. The source material, about 19-30 mg of unsorted bulk tissue, was used to co-extract RNA and DNA. Every tumor yielded five separate sampled regions. The study found over 80% viable tumor cells in every tumor sample.

This clonotype was counted many times. The TCR comes from a man between 35 and 55 years old with primary liver carcinoma and hepatitis B virus infection. The chain couples TRBV18 to TRBJ1-2; D is ambiguous. The sample consisted of liver tumor tissue from sampling region 3. Noted subset: tumor region T3, left-lateral pole. CDR3 amino acids: CASSPEGDGYGYTF. The CDR3, as DNA: TGTGCCAGCTCACCTGAGGGTGATGGATATGGCTACACCTTC.